The sample holds one count of the clone carrying this TCR beta chain. The data belong to a study of cytomegalovirus exposure and HLA in healthy donors. PCR employed 60 Vbeta and 13 Jbeta primers. The table came from immunoSEQ multiplex PCR; TCRdb's copy has only in-frame clones and leaves some out. The sample has 95,000 to 150,000 clones, approximately 72% seen once. The sequence derives from a man in his sixties in good health and CMV-seropositive. Sequenced: PBMCs.

The CDR3 sequence: CASSREGGNSYEQYF. CDR3 nucleotides: TGCGCCAGCAGCAGGGAGGGGGGAAACTCCTACGAGCAGTACTTC. This rearrangement joins TRBV5-1 to TRBJ2-7, with D perhaps TRBD2 (7 bases). Trimming took 4 bases from V and 0 from J, leaving 14 bases between them. This CDR3 has 15 amino acids. From germline, CDR1 is SGHRS and CDR2 YFSETQ.